There are a few counts of the clone carrying this T cell receptor beta chain. These data are taken from a study of blood T cell repertoires in COVID-19. This CDR3 has 13 amino acids. Germline assignment: CDR1 MNHEY and CDR2 SMNVEV (reference sequence). V lost 6 bases and J lost 7, with 15 bases in between. Authors' methods: Amplification of reference gene primers provided the estimated nucleated cell counts. TCRdb's table, derived via immunoSEQ multiplex PCR, lists solely in-frame clones and lacks some. That table is the source of V, J and clone size, and D and trimming were worked out from the DNA. The data show about 280,000 clones, 85% to 90% seen once.

This chain joins TRBV27 and TRBJ1-2; weak D call: TRBD1 (5 bases). Material: PBMCs or T cells enriched from blood (not recorded which). The sequence was collected from a woman in her twenties or thirties with acute COVID-19. The CDR3, as DNA: TGTGCCAGCAGCCCCGGGGACTCCGGTGGCTACACCTTC. The encoded protein is CASSPGDSGGYTF.